The 6 T cell receptor beta chains given below trace back to one sample, sequenced in a study of T cell repertoires in cytomegalovirus infection. TCRdb passed the reads through MiXCR, listing each CDR3 protein once. The sample consists of hundreds of thousands of distinct CDR3 sequences, approximately 32% of them appearing once. The antigens for these receptors are not known. Sequencing was performed on cultured CD8+ T cells from PBMCs, taken from culture after CMV antigen stimulation. These receptors were collected from a human donor in good health (CMV status not recorded). Some clones in this sample may be carry-over from other donors' samples.

The CDR3 DNA sequence: TGCAGTGCTGTCATCTTGGGGGGGGCCTCCTACAATGAGCAGTTCTTC. Translated, it gives CSAVILGGASYNEQFF. V usage is TRBV20-1 and J usage is TRBJ2-1, with D maybe TRBD2 (7 bases). V shed 5 bases and J shed 0 bases, with 17 bases lying between them. The germline V gene has CDR1 DFQATT and CDR2 SNEGSKA (reference sequence). The CDR3 has 16 amino acids.

This chain's CDR3 is CASSSSGTATEAFF. DNA for the CDR3: TGTGCCAGTAGTAGCTCCGGGACAGCCACTGAAGCTTTCTTT. V usage is TRBV19 and J usage is TRBJ1-1, with 7 bases matching TRBD1. The CDR3 loop spans 14 amino acids. Germline loops: CDR1 LNHDA, CDR2 SQIVND (reference sequence). V gave up 4 bases and J gave up 4 bases; unmatched junction bases: 6. Full variable domain (rest looked up from reference TRBV19 and TRBJ1-1): DGGITQSPKYLFRKEGQNVTLSCEQNLNHDAMYWYRQDPGQGLRLIYYSQIVNDFQKGDIAEGYSVSREKKESFPLTVTSAQKNPTAFYLCASSSSGTATEAFFGQGTRLTVV.

This clonotype has just a few counts. The V and J genes are TRBV6-1 and TRBJ1-1, with a weak D call TRBD1 (6 bases). V was clipped by 3 bases and J by 0 bases, with 8 bases between them. The germline V gene encodes CDR1 MNHNS and CDR2 SASEGT. The length of the CDR3 is 14 residues. Here the CDR3 DNA reads TGTGCCAGCAGTGAGGACAGTGTGAACACTGAAGCTTTCTTT. Translation gives CASSEDSVNTEAFF.

The table lists this clonotype with a few counts. This chain joins TRBV2 and TRBJ2-3, with 9 positions matching TRBD2. This CDR3 is 14 amino acids long. After removal of 8 bases from V and 5 bases from J, the junction contained 8 bases not matched to a gene. CDR1 SNHLY and CDR2 FYNNEI come from the germline V gene. CDR3 residues: CASLLAGNLDTQYF. The DNA of the CDR3 is TGTGCCAGCCTACTAGCGGGTAATTTAGATACGCAGTATTTT.

The genes are TRBV6-2 or TRBV6-3 and TRBJ2-2; 7 bases are a match to TRBD2. This CDR3 has 16 amino acids. Looked up from germline, CDR1 is MNHEY and CDR2 is SVGEGT. V lost 6 bases, J lost 4 bases, and 11 bases stayed unmatched. The CDR3 nucleotides read TGTGCCAGCAGGACTTACGTATGGGGGGGCACCGGGGAGCTGTTTTTT. Protein sequence: CASRTYVWGGTGELFF.

The sample holds one count of this clonotype. V usage is TRBV2 and J usage is TRBJ2-3; 11 bases are shared with TRBD2. The CDR3 runs 15 residues. The V and J ends lost 6 bases and 2 bases, in that order; junction bases with no gene match: 4. Germline CDR1 SNHLY, CDR2 FYNNEI. In nucleotides, the CDR3 is TGTGCCAGCAGGCGACTAGCGGGGAACACAGATACGCAGTATTTT. The encoded protein is CASRRLAGNTDTQYF. The whole variable domain, remainder taken from reference TRBV2 and TRBJ2-3, is EPEVTQTPSHQVTQMGQEVILRCVPISNHLYFYWYRQILGQKVEFLVSFYNNEISEKSEIFDDQFSVERPDGSNFTLKIRSTKLEDSAMYFCASRRLAGNTDTQYFGPGTRLTVL.